These T cell receptor beta chains were read from a single sample in a study of blood T cell repertoires in COVID-19. The protocol was immunoSEQ multiplex PCR, while the TCRdb copy is restricted to in-frame clones and leaves out a portion. Altogether around 250,000 clones are present, about 90% being singletons, with the ten largest covering 6.2%. Specimen: peripheral blood. These receptor sequences come from a man between 60 and 75 years old with acute or convalescent COVID-19. Both conserved end residues are part of each CDR3. Each record gives: J gene, V gene, D gene, clone size, CDR3 protein, CDR3 DNA. D genes are given only for firm matches. Clone size is stated in some rows and not others, as once, few, many or a class when expanded.

>TRBJ2-2|TRBV11-3|TRBD1|-
CASSFTGGFPRELFF
TGTGCCAGCAGCTTTACAGGGGGCTTTCCACGGGAGCTGTTTTTT
>TRBJ1-1|TRBV27|TRBD1|-
CASISRTGDTEAFF
TGTGCCAGCATAAGCAGGACAGGAGACACTGAAGCTTTCTTT
>TRBJ1-2|TRBV2|-|few
CASRHRWAARMDGYTF
TGTGCCAGCAGGCACAGATGGGCAGCCAGGATGGATGGCTACACCTTC
>TRBJ1-1|TRBV6-5|TRBD1|-
CAIMDPGGENTEAFF
TGTGCCATCATGGACCCAGGGGGCGAGAACACTGAAGCTTTCTTT
>TRBJ2-1|TRBV19|-|-
CASSPLAQASNEQFF
TGTGCCAGTAGCCCACTAGCACAGGCGAGCAATGAGCAGTTCTTC
>TRBJ2-1|TRBV7-2|TRBD2|once
CASSLARSAGGEQFF
TGTGCCAGCAGCTTAGCGCGGTCCGCCGGGGGGGAGCAGTTCTTC
>TRBJ1-4|TRBV4-2|-|-
CASSQDEGHATGLFF
TGTGCCAGCAGCCAAGATGAGGGACATGCAACCGGACTGTTTTTT
>TRBJ2-1|TRBV7-9|TRBD2|-
CASSYGLADAEEQFF
TGTGCCAGCAGCTACGGACTAGCGGACGCGGAGGAGCAGTTCTTC
>TRBJ2-5|TRBV7-2|-|-
CASSLGGMLEETQYF
TGTGCCAGCAGCTTAGGCGGGATGTTGGAAGAGACCCAGTACTTC
>TRBJ1-1|TRBV6-5|TRBD1|-
CASSYYRGVGTEAFF
TGTGCCAGCAGTTATTACAGGGGGGTAGGGACTGAAGCTTTCTTT
>TRBJ2-7|TRBV27|TRBD2|-
CASSLSPVAGEQYF
TGTGCCAGCAGTTTATCGCCGGTAGCGGGCGAGCAGTACTTC
>TRBJ2-1|TRBV3-1/TRBV3-2|-|-
CASSVTSLTGEQFF
TGTGCCAGCAGCGTGACTAGTCTGACTGGTGAGCAGTTCTTC
>TRBJ2-2|TRBV7-2|TRBD1|-
CASSPDRVQNTGELFF
TGTGCCAGCAGCCCGGACAGGGTTCAAAACACCGGGGAGCTGTTTTTT
>TRBJ1-4|TRBV5-1|TRBD1|-
CASSLIGTDNEKLFF
TGCGCCAGCAGCTTGATCGGGACAGACAATGAAAAACTGTTTTTT
>TRBJ2-5|TRBV2|-|-
CASSEDTGQETQYF
TGTGCCAGCAGTGAAGATACGGGCCAAGAGACCCAGTACTTC
>TRBJ2-7|TRBV6-2/TRBV6-3|-|-
CASSSDRTELHEQYF
TGTGCCAGCAGCTCCGACAGAACCGAACTCCACGAGCAGTACTTC